This T cell receptor beta chain originates from a study of Ad26.COV2.S vaccination and SARS-CoV-2 variants. Study-level background: Ad26.COV2.S shots went into the muscle once or twice, 56 days apart.

Study results and caveats: For non-spike TCRs, breadth in vaccine recipients resembled that in placebo recipients. Placebo recipients trailed vaccine recipients in spike-specific TCR breadth.

Germline values: CDR1 LNHNV, CDR2 YYDKDF (reference sequence). The germline V and J ends were trimmed by 1 base and 0 bases, with 6 bases remaining between them. This CDR3 has 15 residues. TCRdb's table, derived via immunoSEQ multiplex PCR, lists solely in-frame clones and lacks some. Of about 390,000 clones in the sample, 92% were seen once. With regard to this clone: Its antigen is currently unknown.

Sample treatment: around 19 received Ad26.COV2.S at low or high dose, single or two shots; roughly 5 received placebo; per-sample allocation not given. Sampling was performed 63 days after the first vaccine or placebo injection. The receptor was derived from a person aged 18 to 59 who received the Ad26.COV2.S COVID-19 vaccine or a placebo. The chain joins TRBV15 to TRBJ1-4; perhaps TRBD1 as D (5 bases). The material was peripheral blood, obtained in a trial of Ad26.COV2.S vaccine versus placebo. CDR3 nucleotides: TGTGCCACCAGCAGAGGGACAACAACTAATGAAAAACTGTTTTTT. It encodes CATSRGTTTNEKLFF.